A selection of T cell receptor beta chains follows, all from one sample in a study of T cell responses to AZD1222 COVID-19 vaccine. Libraries were prepared by immunoSEQ multiplex PCR; TCRdb keeps only in-frame clonotypes and omits some of them. The repertoire holds roughly 60,000 clones, with around nine tenths as singletons. The sequenced sample was peripheral blood, obtained on day 0 of AZD1222 vaccination. The receptors originated from an adult in good health. Each CDR3 is given with its conserved first and last residue. D genes are given only for firm matches. Expanded clones get a size class; other rows say once, few or many, or leave the size out.

clone_size,d_call,j_call,v_call,cdr3_aa,cdr3_nt
.,.,TRBJ2-7,TRBV7-9,CASSPVTGISYEQYF,TGTGCCAGCAGCCCTGTCACGGGAATCTCCTACGAGCAGTACTTC
.,.,TRBJ1-3,TRBV18,CASSPSLNSGNTIYF,TGTGCCAGCTCACCTAGTCTCAACTCTGGAAACACCATATATTTT
.,TRBD2,TRBJ2-7,TRBV3-1/TRBV3-2,CASSQVPGLGEQYF,TGTGCCAGCAGCCAAGTCCCGGGACTAGGAGAGCAGTACTTC
.,.,TRBJ2-5,TRBV5-4,CASSLPGPLGEETQYF,TGTGCCAGCAGCTTACCCGGGCCCCTGGGGGAAGAGACCCAGTACTTC
.,TRBD1,TRBJ1-2,TRBV6-5,CASRNRGPYGYTF,TGTGCCAGCAGAAACAGGGGGCCGTATGGCTACACCTTC
few,TRBD2,TRBJ2-7,TRBV13,CASGGLAGPEQYF,TGTGCCAGCGGGGGGCTAGCGGGCCCCGAGCAGTACTTC
.,.,TRBJ2-6,TRBV27,CATLSRANVLTF,TGTGCCACCCTGTCTAGGGCCAACGTCCTGACTTTC
.,.,TRBJ1-2,TRBV7-9,CASSARPRALYGYTF,TGTGCCAGCAGCGCGCGCCCCAGGGCCCTCTATGGCTACACCTTC
.,.,TRBJ2-4,TRBV28,CASSPLGPWAKNIQYF,TGTGCCAGCAGCCCTCTCGGCCCCTGGGCCAAAAACATTCAGTACTTC
.,TRBD1,TRBJ2-7,TRBV6-5,CASSQNRGNTYEQYF,TGTGCCAGCAGTCAGAACAGGGGGAACACCTACGAGCAGTACTTC
.,TRBD1,TRBJ1-3,TRBV11-2,CASSPGGNTIYF,TGTGCCAGCAGCCCAGGGGGGAACACCATATATTTT
.,.,TRBJ1-2,TRBV19,CASSIGASGIYGYTF,TGTGCCAGTAGTATCGGGGCATCGGGAATCTATGGCTACACCTTC
.,.,TRBJ1-2,TRBV11-2,CASSLVPDYGYTF,TGTGCCAGCAGCTTAGTGCCCGACTATGGCTACACCTTC
.,TRBD2,TRBJ2-3,TRBV27,CASSARLATITDTQYF,TGTGCCAGCAGTGCCCGACTAGCGACGATCACAGATACGCAGTATTTT
.,.,TRBJ1-2,TRBV13,CASSSYDTGRGYTF,TGTGCCAGCAGCTCCTACGACACGGGGCGGGGCTACACCTTC
.,TRBD1,TRBJ2-7,TRBV18,CASSLGDRGNFEQYF,TGTGCCAGCTCCCTAGGCGACAGGGGTAATTTCGAGCAGTACTTC
.,TRBD1,TRBJ2-7,TRBV4-2,CASSPGQGFHEQYF,TGTGCCAGCAGCCCGGGACAGGGGTTCCACGAGCAGTACTTC
.,.,TRBJ2-7,TRBV30,CAWTSRGEQYF,TGTGCCTGGACCTCCCGGGGAGAGCAGTACTTC
.,.,TRBJ1-5,TRBV6-1,CASSDPGYQPQHF,TGTGCCAGCAGTGATCCGGGCTATCAGCCCCAGCATTTT
.,.,TRBJ2-1,TRBV18,CASSAGQTPNEQFF,TGTGCCAGCTCAGCAGGACAGACTCCCAATGAGCAGTTCTTC
.,.,TRBJ1-1,TRBV27,CASSLIPQGGTEAFF,TGTGCCAGCAGTTTGATACCCCAGGGAGGGACTGAAGCTTTCTTT
.,TRBD1,TRBJ1-2,TRBV19,CASSTPTGDPNPLLYGYTF,TGTGCCAGTAGTACCCCGACAGGGGATCCCAACCCTCTGCTCTATGGCTACACCTTC
.,.,TRBJ2-3,TRBV7-3,CASSYSLADTDTQYF,TGTGCCAGCAGCTACTCCTTAGCGGACACAGATACGCAGTATTTT
.,TRBD2,TRBJ2-1,TRBV5-1,CASSLGGGSYNEQFF,TGCGCCAGCAGCTTGGGCGGGGGTTCCTACAATGAGCAGTTCTTC
.,TRBD1,TRBJ1-1,TRBV7-9,CASSTGTVEAFF,TGTGCCAGCAGCACCGGGACAGTTGAAGCTTTCTTT
.,.,TRBJ2-7,TRBV7-9,CASSSMKGTYEQYF,TGTGCCAGCAGCTCGATGAAAGGGACCTACGAGCAGTACTTC
.,.,TRBJ1-5,TRBV19,CASSITHYSNQPQHF,TGTGCCAGTAGTATAACACATTATAGCAATCAGCCCCAGCATTTT
.,TRBD1,TRBJ1-5,TRBV19,CASRRAGTGHQPQHF,TGTGCCAGTAGAAGAGCCGGGACAGGGCATCAGCCCCAGCATTTT
.,.,TRBJ2-5,TRBV5-1,CASSLRGALVETQYF,TGCGCCAGCAGCTTGCGGGGGGCCCTCGTTGAGACCCAGTACTTC
once,TRBD1,TRBJ1-1,TRBV18,CASSPTGTGEAFF,TGTGCCAGCTCACCTACTGGGACAGGTGAAGCTTTCTTT
.,TRBD2,TRBJ2-6,TRBV5-6,CASSSPLAGGPGANVLTF,TGTGCCAGCAGCTCGCCCCTAGCGGGGGGGCCTGGGGCCAACGTCCTGACTTTC
.,TRBD1,TRBJ2-7,TRBV19,CASGDSSYEQYF,TGTGCCAGCGGGGACAGTTCCTACGAGCAGTACTTC
.,TRBD1,TRBJ1-2,TRBV3-1/TRBV3-2,CASSQDYRGGYGYTF,TGTGCCAGCAGCCAAGATTACAGGGGTGGGTATGGCTACACCTTC
.,.,TRBJ1-1,TRBV7-9,CASSARGYTEAFF,TGTGCCAGCAGCGCCCGGGGCTACACTGAAGCTTTCTTT
.,TRBD1,TRBJ1-2,TRBV6-5,CASSYEGQGVGGYTF,TGTGCCAGCAGTTACGAGGGACAGGGGGTTGGCGGCTACACCTTC
.,.,TRBJ2-2,TRBV6-5,CASRRTANTGELFF,TGTGCCAGCAGGAGGACAGCGAACACCGGGGAGCTGTTTTTT
once,.,TRBJ2-7,TRBV7-9,CASSTPTDPYEQYF,TGTGCCAGCAGCACTCCGACAGACCCCTACGAGCAGTACTTC
.,.,TRBJ1-1,TRBV5-4,CASSLERRVPTEAFF,TGTGCCAGCAGCTTGGAACGACGGGTCCCCACTGAAGCTTTCTTT
.,TRBD2,TRBJ2-3,TRBV6-5,CASSYVRGGGTDTQYF,TGTGCCAGCAGTTACGTGCGGGGCGGGGGGACAGATACGCAGTATTTT
.,.,TRBJ2-1,TRBV5-1,CASSTGVRSYNEQFF,TGCGCCAGCAGCACCGGTGTTCGCTCCTACAATGAGCAGTTCTTC
few,.,TRBJ2-5,TRBV20-1,CSASLRAETQYF,TGCAGTGCTAGTCTACGTGCTGAGACCCAGTACTTC
once,TRBD1,TRBJ1-2,TRBV2,CASTPGQGNYGYTF,TGTGCCAGCACACCGGGACAGGGGAACTATGGCTACACCTTC
.,.,TRBJ2-7,TRBV6-6,CASSPGSYEQYF,TGTGCCAGCAGTCCAGGATCCTACGAGCAGTACTTC
.,TRBD1,TRBJ1-2,TRBV16,CASSQLGAQGARGYTF,TGTGCCAGCAGCCAATTAGGCGCACAGGGGGCCCGGGGCTACACCTTC
.,.,TRBJ2-3,TRBV5-1,CASTPSSGTGTDTQYF,TGCGCCAGCACGCCCTCCTCGGGGACCGGCACAGATACGCAGTATTTT
.,.,TRBJ1-3,TRBV12-3/TRBV12-4,CASSRDQANTIYF,TGTGCCAGCAGCCGCGACCAGGCGAACACCATATATTTT
.,TRBD1,TRBJ1-1,TRBV5-4,CASSSGRQGDTEAFF,TGTGCCAGCAGCTCAGGGAGACAGGGAGACACTGAAGCTTTCTTT
.,.,TRBJ1-2,TRBV19,CASRPPSRTAPHYGYTF,TGTGCCAGTAGACCACCTTCCCGGACAGCACCTCACTATGGCTACACCTTC
.,.,TRBJ2-7,TRBV5-8,CASTLGAGRTYEQYF,TGTGCCAGCACCCTAGGGGCAGGGCGTACCTACGAGCAGTACTTC
.,TRBD2,TRBJ2-1,TRBV5-1,CASSPAGAGGVNEQFF,TGCGCCAGCAGCCCCGCCGGGGCGGGGGGCGTTAATGAGCAGTTCTTC
.,.,TRBJ2-2,TRBV5-1,CASSLVPEVGELFF,TGCGCCAGCAGCTTGGTTCCGGAGGTCGGGGAGCTGTTTTTT